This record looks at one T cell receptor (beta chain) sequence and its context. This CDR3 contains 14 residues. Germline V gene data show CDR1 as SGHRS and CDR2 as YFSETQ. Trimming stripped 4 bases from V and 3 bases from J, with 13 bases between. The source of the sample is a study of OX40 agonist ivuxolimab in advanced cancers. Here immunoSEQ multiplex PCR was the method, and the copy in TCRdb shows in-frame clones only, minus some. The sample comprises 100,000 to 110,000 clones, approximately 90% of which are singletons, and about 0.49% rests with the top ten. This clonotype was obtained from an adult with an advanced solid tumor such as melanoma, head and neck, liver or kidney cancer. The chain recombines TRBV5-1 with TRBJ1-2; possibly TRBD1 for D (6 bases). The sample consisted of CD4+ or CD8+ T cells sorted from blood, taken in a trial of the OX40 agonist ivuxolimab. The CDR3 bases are TGCGCCAGCAGCACCGGGACACTTTACTATGGCTACACCTTC. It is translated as CASSTGTLYYGYTF. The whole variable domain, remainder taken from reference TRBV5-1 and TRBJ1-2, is KAGVTQTPRYLIKTRGQQVTLSCSPISGHRSVSWYQQTPGQGLQFLFEYFSETQRNKGNFPGRFSGRQFSNSRSEMNVSTLELGDSALYLCASSTGTLYYGYTFGSGTRLTVV.